The sequence of this T cell receptor beta chain was determined in a study of CD4+ T cells in melanoma. Findings of the study overall: CD8+ T cell, macrophage and B cell function reportedly correlated with neoantigen-specific CD4+ T cells. Diverse differentiation states were reported for melanoma neoantigen-specific CD4+ T cells.

V was pared by 0 bases and J by 6 bases, with 7 bases of the junction left unmatched. Germline lookup yields CDR1 SGDLS and CDR2 YYNGEE. This CDR3 has 15 amino acids. Concerning this clone: The target antigen is unknown.

TCRdb's table, derived via immunoSEQ multiplex PCR, lists solely in-frame clones and lacks some. The data show around 50,000 clones, about 88% seen once. J is TRBJ2-3 and V is TRBV9; 7 nucleotides align to TRBD1. Material for sequencing was peripheral blood. The TCR was taken from a human donor with melanoma. For the CDR3, the DNA is TGTGCCAGCAGCGTAGATCACCAGGGGGTGGATACGCAGTATTTT. Protein: CASSVDHQGVDTQYF.